This entry lists 14 T cell receptor beta chains sequenced from one sample in a study of graft-versus-host responses after intestinal transplantation. Clones were read by immunoSEQ multiplex PCR, and TCRdb kept only the in-frame ones, dropping some. Here the sample spans approximately 4,600 clones, over 25% being singletons. The sequences come from alloreactive CD4+ T cells from a mixed lymphocyte reaction culture, collected before intestinal transplant. Subset here: CFSE-low proliferating T cells sorted from approximately 6-day pre-transplant mixed lymphocyte reaction (GvH or HvG direction). The receptor set was obtained from a human patient who received an intestinal transplant.

The chain combines TRBV6-1 with TRBJ2-5; no clear D. In germline, CDR1 is MNHNS, CDR2 SASEGT. Trimming stripped 7 bases from V and 1 base from J, with 16 bases between. The CDR3 covers 15 residues. CDR3: CASNPRTTPQETQYF. The CDR3 nucleotides read TGTGCCAGCAACCCCAGAACAACCCCCCAAGAGACCCAGTACTTC.

The chain links TRBV6-4 to TRBJ2-2; 9 bases fit TRBD2. The trim removed 5 bases at V and 9 bases at J, leaving 25 bases unmatched. Germline V gives CDR1 MRHNA, CDR2 SNTAGT. This CDR3 spans 20 amino acids. In DNA, the CDR3 is TGTGCCAGCAGTACTCCGGGACTAGCAGCTACAGTAAGCGAACACCGGGAGCTGTTTTTT. Amino acids: CASSTPGLAATVSEHRELFF.

This clone was observed a handful of times. Given a much more abundant clone one base away, this may be a read error. The chain carries TRBV7-3 and TRBJ1-5, with D uncertain. The V gene's germline CDR1 is SGHTA and CDR2 FQGTGA. This CDR3 is 16 amino acids long. V lost 6 bases and J 5 bases, leaving 20 bases between the germline ends. CDR3 nucleotide sequence: TGTGCCAGCAGGCGCCCAACGGTGGAGGGCCATCAGCCCCAGCATTTT. Its translation is CASRRPTVEGHQPQHF.

Within the sample, this clone is large. The chain uses TRBV6-6 and TRBJ2-2; 7 bases align to TRBD1. Trimming cost V 2 bases and J 4 bases; bases outside gene matches: 4. The CDR3 is 15 amino acids. CDR1 is MNHNY and CDR2 is SVGAGI in the germline V gene (reference sequence). CDR3 amino acids: CASSYDRVGTGELFF. CDR3 sequence (DNA): TGTGCCAGCAGTTACGACAGGGTGGGCACCGGGGAGCTGTTTTTT.

This clone was seen only a few times. The rearrangement joins TRBV6-5 to TRBJ1-2, with D perhaps TRBD1 (6 bases). V was shortened by 6 bases and J by 4 bases, with 12 bases between the two germline ends. CDR3 size: 13 residues. The germline gives CDR1 MNHEY, CDR2 SVGAGI. In DNA form, the CDR3 reads TGTGCCAGCAGAAACAGGGATAGCTATGGCTACACCTTC. Its protein product is CASRNRDSYGYTF.

This clone occurred once. The V gene is TRBV11-3, the J gene TRBJ1-2, with D maybe TRBD1 (5 bases). V lost 4 bases and J 8 bases, leaving 14 bases between the germline ends. Germline loops: CDR1 SGHNT, CDR2 YENEEA. The CDR3 has 13 amino acids. The CDR3 loop is CASSSGPWGGYTF. CDR3 bases: TGTGCCAGCAGCTCGGGCCCCTGGGGGGGCTACACCTTC. The whole variable domain, remainder taken from reference TRBV11-3 and TRBJ1-2, is EAGVVQSPRYKIIEKKQPVAFWCNPISGHNTLYWYLQNLGQGPELLIRYENEEAVDDSQLPKDRFSAERLKGVDSTLKIQPAELGDSAVYLCASSSGPWGGYTFGSGTRLTVV.

This clone was seen a few times. This may arise from a read error, as a much more abundant clone is one base away. V usage is TRBV4-1 and J usage is TRBJ1-2; tentative D call: TRBD1 (5 bases). Per the germline V gene, CDR1 is MGHRA and CDR2 is YSYEKL. The length of the CDR3 is 15 residues. The CDR3 is CACSQAGEIYYGYTF. For the CDR3, the DNA is TGCGCCTGCAGCCAAGCGGGGGAGATCTACTATGGCTACACCTTC.

The chain is built from TRBV7-3 and TRBJ2-1; 12 bases are a match to TRBD1. Germline CDR1 and CDR2: SGHTA and FQGTGA. The CDR3 covers 16 residues. V trimming: 2 bases; J trimming: 6 bases; junction bases outside the gene matches: 5. CDR3 in amino acids: CASSLSRDRGRNEQFF. The DNA for the CDR3 is TGTGCCAGCAGCTTATCCCGGGACAGGGGGCGCAATGAGCAGTTCTTC. The entire variable domain, with the rest obtained from reference TRBV7-3 and TRBJ2-1, is as follows: GAGVSQTPSNKVTEKGKYVELRCDPISGHTALYWYRQSLGQGPEFLIYFQGTGAADDSGLPNDRFFAVRPEGSVSTLKIQRTERGDSAVYLCASSLSRDRGRNEQFFGPGTRLTVL.

Comments on this clone: The sample holds other DNA sequences that translate to the same CDR3. V gene TRBV30 combines with J gene TRBJ2-7; the D is unclear. This CDR3 spans 12 amino acids. Trimming took 4 bases from V and 3 from J, leaving 10 bases between them. Germline V gives CDR1 GTSNPN, CDR2 SVGIG (reference sequence). CDR3 residues: CAWKKPYYEQYF. CDR3 nucleotides: TGTGCCTGGAAGAAGCCTTACTACGAGCAGTACTTC.

This clone appeared a few times. This chain uses TRBV5-5 with TRBJ1-2; D gene unclear. Germline V CDR1 and CDR2: SGHKS, YYEKEE (reference sequence). The V and J ends lost 4 bases and 4 bases respectively, with 20 bases between them. CDR3 length equals 16 residues. In nucleotides, the CDR3 is TGTGCCAGCAGCCAAGATGGAAGACGAGGCTTCTATGGCTACACCTTC. Amino acid sequence: CASSQDGRRGFYGYTF.

The rearrangement links TRBV29-1 to TRBJ2-7, with D unclear. CDR3 size: 11 residues. Per germline, CDR1 SQVTM and CDR2 ANQGSEA. V lost 4 bases to trimming and J lost 0 bases, with 4 bases between them. As DNA, the CDR3 is TGCAGCGTTGCGGGCTCCTACGAGCAGTACTTC. It yields the protein CSVAGSYEQYF.

The V and J genes are TRBV7-4 and TRBJ2-3; the D is unclear. Trimming cost V 5 bases and J 3 bases, with 9 bases left between them. CDR3 length: 13 amino acids. From germline, CDR1 is SGHVT and CDR2 SQSDAQ. This CDR3 is CASSSFRTDTQYF. For the CDR3, the DNA is TGTGCCAGCAGCAGTTTTCGGACAGATACGCAGTATTTT.

This chain uses TRBV25-1 with TRBJ1-2; D is unresolved. The ends were cut back, 3 bases at V and 1 base at J, with 9 bases in the middle. In germline, CDR1 is MGHDK, CDR2 SYGVNS. The CDR3 runs to 14 residues. CDR3 DNA sequence: TGTGCCAGCAGTGAGAGTAAGGGTAACTATGGCTACACCTTC. It yields the protein CASSESKGNYGYTF.

Notes on this clone: A far larger clone lies a single base away; this is likely a read error. The rearrangement links TRBV5-6 to TRBJ1-1, with D tentatively TRBD1 (6 bases). This CDR3 has 15 residues. The germline gives CDR1 SGHDT, CDR2 YYEEEE. Trimming took off 0 bases at V and 1 base at J, with 10 bases between the two ends. The CDR3 protein is CASSLVTGRNTEAFF. Written as DNA, the CDR3 is TGTGCCAGCAGCTTGGTGACAGGACGGAACACTGAAGCTTTCTTT.